These T cell receptor beta chains were read from a single sample in a study of blood T cell repertoires in COVID-19. Assay: immunoSEQ multiplex PCR; the TCRdb copy retains only in-frame clones and omits some. This sample carries more than 200,000 clones, 70% to 90% of them seen once, and the ten largest clones take about 2%. Sequencing was carried out using peripheral blood. The source of these receptors is a man younger than 45 with active or convalescent COVID-19. The CDR3 runs from the conserved cysteine through the conserved F or W. A D gene is named only where the DNA matches it firmly. A row's size may be missing; if present it is once, few, many or a size class.

size: once
J: TRBJ2-1
D: .
V: TRBV11-2
DNA: TGTGCCAGCAGCTTAGACGGGTACAATGAGCAGTTCTTC
CDR3: CASSLDGYNEQFF

size: few
J: TRBJ1-2
D: .
V: TRBV5-4
DNA: TGTGCCAGCAGCGCGACAGAGTTTTATGGCTACACCTTC
CDR3: CASSATEFYGYTF

size: .
J: TRBJ1-4
D: .
V: TRBV11-2
DNA: TGTGCCAGCAGCTCACCAGGACAGAAGATTAGAGAAAAACTGTTTTTT
CDR3: CASSSPGQKIREKLFF

size: .
J: TRBJ2-5
D: .
V: TRBV2
DNA: TGTGCCAGCAGCCTCGGTCCAGGGGAGACCCAGTACTTC
CDR3: CASSLGPGETQYF

size: .
J: TRBJ1-2
D: .
V: TRBV7-9
DNA: TGTGCCAGCAGCCCATTGGGAGCAGACTACTATGGCTACACCTTC
CDR3: CASSPLGADYYGYTF

size: .
J: TRBJ2-1
D: TRBD2
V: TRBV2
DNA: TGTGCCAGCGGCGGGACTAGCGGGGGGGAAGATGAGCAGTTCTTC
CDR3: CASGGTSGGEDEQFF

size: few
J: TRBJ1-1
D: .
V: TRBV3-1/TRBV3-2
DNA: TGTGCCAGCAGCCCGAACCTCAGGGAATTGAACACTGAAGCTTTCTTT
CDR3: CASSPNLRELNTEAFF

size: .
J: TRBJ1-5
D: TRBD1
V: TRBV5-8
DNA: TGTGCCAGCAAGTGGAAAGGGACAGGGACTGATCAGCCCCAGCATTTT
CDR3: CASKWKGTGTDQPQHF

size: once
J: TRBJ1-6
D: .
V: TRBV5-4
DNA: TGTGCCAGCAGCTTGGGCGGCTGGACAGCGATTAATTCACCCCTCCACTTT
CDR3: CASSLGGWTAINSPLHF

size: .
J: TRBJ2-1
D: TRBD1
V: TRBV2
DNA: TGTGCCAGCAGCGTTGACAGGGACAATGAGCAGTTCTTC
CDR3: CASSVDRDNEQFF

size: .
J: TRBJ1-4
D: TRBD1
V: TRBV5-1
DNA: TGCGCCAGCAGCTTGGCGGGACAGGGGACTGAAAAACTGTTTTTT
CDR3: CASSLAGQGTEKLFF

size: .
J: TRBJ2-1
D: TRBD2
V: TRBV6-5
DNA: TGTGCCAGCACCGCCCCCGGGGGGGACTACAATGAGCAGTTCTTC
CDR3: CASTAPGGDYNEQFF

size: few
J: TRBJ1-6
D: .
V: TRBV6-1
DNA: TGTGCCAGCAGTGCCCCAGGGTGGGGCTCCTATAATTCACCCCTCCACTTT
CDR3: CASSAPGWGSYNSPLHF

size: .
J: TRBJ2-7
D: .
V: TRBV30
DNA: TGTGCCTGGAGTCCCGGGTTAATGACCTACGAGCAGTACTTC
CDR3: CAWSPGLMTYEQYF

size: .
J: TRBJ1-2
D: .
V: TRBV3-1/TRBV3-2
DNA: TGTGCCAGCAGCCAAGTAGACTATGGCTACACCTTC
CDR3: CASSQVDYGYTF

size: once
J: TRBJ1-4
D: .
V: TRBV24-1
DNA: TGTGCCACCAGTGAGAACAGGCCAACTAATGAAAAACTGTTTTTT
CDR3: CATSENRPTNEKLFF

size: .
J: TRBJ2-2
D: TRBD2
V: TRBV29-1
DNA: TGCAGCGTTGAAGAAAGAATAGCGGGGGGAGGTAACACCGGGGAGCTGTTTTTT
CDR3: CSVEERIAGGGNTGELFF

size: .
J: TRBJ2-7
D: .
V: TRBV4-3
DNA: TGCGCCAGCAGCCAAGAGACTAACAGCCCCTACGAGCAGTACTTC
CDR3: CASSQETNSPYEQYF

size: .
J: TRBJ1-2
D: TRBD1
V: TRBV24-1
DNA: TGTGCCACCAGTGACAGGGGGCCTGGCTACACCTTC
CDR3: CATSDRGPGYTF

size: .
J: TRBJ1-3
D: .
V: TRBV6-1
DNA: TGTGCCAGCAGTGAATTACCGGGAGGAGCTGGAAACACCATATATTTT
CDR3: CASSELPGGAGNTIYF

size: .
J: TRBJ1-4
D: .
V: TRBV9
DNA: TGTGCCAGCAGCCCTGCTACCCAACCAGGGTCGAGTGAAAAACTGTTTTTT
CDR3: CASSPATQPGSSEKLFF

size: few
J: TRBJ1-5
D: .
V: TRBV2
DNA: TGTGCCAGCAGTGAGGACACATATAGCAATCAGCCCCAGCATTTT
CDR3: CASSEDTYSNQPQHF

size: few
J: TRBJ2-1
D: TRBD1
V: TRBV13
DNA: TGTGCCAGCAGCTCCCTGGACAGGGGGAATGAGCAGTTCTTC
CDR3: CASSSLDRGNEQFF

size: few
J: TRBJ2-3
D: TRBD2
V: TRBV5-5
DNA: TGTGCCAGCAGCTTGCTCCCGGGGGGTTCCACAGATACGCAGTATTTT
CDR3: CASSLLPGGSTDTQYF

size: .
J: TRBJ1-2
D: TRBD1
V: TRBV5-1
DNA: TGCGCCAGCAGCTCCTCAGGACAGGGATCGAGTGGCTACACCTTC
CDR3: CASSSSGQGSSGYTF

size: .
J: TRBJ2-2
D: TRBD2
V: TRBV7-7
DNA: TGTGCCAGCAGTCCCAGCGGGGGCGCGAACACCGGGGAGCTGTTTTTT
CDR3: CASSPSGGANTGELFF

size: .
J: TRBJ1-5
D: TRBD1
V: TRBV19
DNA: TGTGCCAGTAGTCCACCGTGGACAGGGTCAGGGCCCCAGCATTTT
CDR3: CASSPPWTGSGPQHF

size: few
J: TRBJ2-7
D: .
V: TRBV5-5
DNA: TGTGCCAGCAGCTCGGCCTTTGCGGGTCCTATCTACGAGCAGTACTTC
CDR3: CASSSAFAGPIYEQYF

size: .
J: TRBJ2-5
D: .
V: TRBV9
DNA: TGTGCCAGCAGCGCCGGGACTTCCCAAGAGACCCAGTACTTC
CDR3: CASSAGTSQETQYF

size: .
J: TRBJ2-1
D: .
V: TRBV5-4
DNA: TGTGCCAGCAGCACGCGGGACAGACGTCCTGGGGTCTTC
CDR3: CASSTRDRRPGVF

size: .
J: TRBJ1-3
D: TRBD1
V: TRBV19
DNA: TGTGCCAGTAGTATCGACCGGGACAGGGCTACCGGAAACACCATATATTTT
CDR3: CASSIDRDRATGNTIYF

size: .
J: TRBJ1-2
D: .
V: TRBV15
DNA: TGTGCCACCAGCAGAGATCTAGAGAAAGGAGAGGGTGGCTACACCTTC
CDR3: CATSRDLEKGEGGYTF

size: .
J: TRBJ2-7
D: TRBD1
V: TRBV19
DNA: TGTGCCAGTAGAGCTGTTGGGACAGAAAACAGGGAGCAGTACTTC
CDR3: CASRAVGTENREQYF